A single sample gave rise to the 12 T cell receptor beta chains below, sequenced in a study of blood T cell repertoires in COVID-19. Sequencing used immunoSEQ multiplex PCR; TCRdb keeps in-frame clones, though not all of them. The table lists about 81,000 clones, 91% of them singletons, with under 2.5% in the top ten. What was sequenced was peripheral blood. All receptors derive from a woman in her fifties or sixties in a cohort sampled during active COVID-19.

The chain recombines TRBV28 with TRBJ1-6; 9 bases are shared with TRBD1. V dropped 2 bases and J dropped 6; count of bases not matched to a gene: 8. Looked up from germline, CDR1 is MDHEN and CDR2 is SYDVKM. CDR3 length: 17 residues. The CDR3, as DNA: TGTGCCAGCAGTTTAAGCGGTAACAGGGGGCCTAATTCACCCCTCCACTTT. Protein product: CASSLSGNRGPNSPLHF.

CDR3 bases: TGTGCCACCAGGAAAGGCAGGGGAAGCTCTGGGGCCAACGTCCTGACTTTC. It encodes CATRKGRGSSGANVLTF. The V and J genes are TRBV24-1 and TRBJ2-6; a weak D match, TRBD1 (6 bases). CDR1 and CDR2 (germline): KGHDR, SFDVKD. This CDR3 spans 17 amino acids. With 7 bases removed from V and 0 bases from J, the gap between germline ends came to 15 bases.

The rearrangement joins TRBV7-9 to TRBJ2-7; no clear D gene. The length of the CDR3 is 11 residues. Between the trimmed V and J ends, which lost 6 bases and 3 bases, there was a span of 6 bases. Germline-derived CDR1 and CDR2 are SEHNR and FQNEAQ (reference sequence). Here the CDR3 DNA reads TGTGCCAGCAGGGCCCTCTACGAGCAGTACTTC. It specifies CASRALYEQYF.

This clone was detected once. V and J are TRBV5-1 and TRBJ2-1; 9 bases align to TRBD1. This CDR3 comprises 14 residues. Germline CDR1 is SGHRS and CDR2 is YFSETQ. Unmatched junction bases numbered 4, after V lost 4 bases and J lost 5 bases. The CDR3 DNA reads TGCGCCAGCAGCCTACGGACAGGGGACAATGAGCAGTTCTTC. Amino acids: CASSLRTGDNEQFF.

This clone was observed a single time. The V gene is TRBV7-3, the J gene TRBJ2-5; a possible D gene is TRBD1 (5 bases). Germline V gene data show CDR1 as SGHTA and CDR2 as FQGTGA. Trimming removed 2 bases at V and 0 bases at J, with 10 bases between. The CDR3 has 15 amino acids. The CDR3 protein is CASSLFGRDQETQYF. CDR3 sequence (DNA): TGTGCCAGCAGCTTATTCGGCAGGGACCAAGAGACCCAGTACTTC.

V usage is TRBV4-2 and J usage is TRBJ1-4; the match to TRBD1 covers 7 bases. The V gene's germline CDR1 is LGHNA and CDR2 YNFKEQ. J lost 2 bases, V lost 4 bases, and 7 bases had no gene match. The CDR3 totals 16 residues. CDR3 DNA: TGTGCCAGCAGCCCCGACAGGGTAGGGACTAATGAAAAACTGTTTTTT. Amino acids: CASSPDRVGTNEKLFF.

The rearrangement uses TRBV10-1 and TRBJ2-1; 8 bases map to TRBD1. CDR3 size: 15 residues. Germline V lookup: CDR1 WNHNN, CDR2 SYGVQD (reference sequence). Trimming cost V 6 bases and J 0 bases; bases outside gene matches: 4. The CDR3 region has the DNA TGCGCCAGCAGCAATGACAGGGGCTCCTACAATGAGCAGTTCTTC. Residues: CASSNDRGSYNEQFF.

The CDR3 sequence: CASSVTGTGGHGAGFF. CDR3 nucleotide sequence: TGTGCCAGCAGCGTGACCGGGACAGGGGGCCACGGGGCCGGGTTCTTC. The V gene is TRBV13, the J gene TRBJ2-1, with TRBD1 identical over 12 bases. CDR1 is PRHDT and CDR2 is FYEKMQ in the germline V gene (reference sequence). The V and J ends lost 5 bases and 15 bases, in that order; junction bases with no gene match: 17. There are 16 residues in the CDR3.

The chain is built from TRBV29-1 and TRBJ2-5, with 9 bases identical to TRBD1. The CDR3 loop spans 14 amino acids. The V segment lost 5 bases and the J segment 3 bases; nucleotides outside the gene matches: 7. CDR1 and CDR2 (germline): SQVTM, ANQGSEA. The CDR3 spells CSVTQTGGKETQYF. CDR3 in DNA: TGCAGCGTTACGCAGACAGGGGGTAAAGAGACCCAGTACTTC.

J is TRBJ2-5 and V is TRBV6-5, with D unresolved. The V gene lost 5 bases and the J gene lost 3 bases, with 10 bases spanning the gap. Germline V gene sequence: CDR1 MNHEY, CDR2 SVGAGI. The CDR3 sequence is 13 residues long. CDR3 region: CASSQRLKETQYF. DNA for the CDR3: TGTGCCAGCAGTCAAAGACTTAAAGAGACCCAGTACTTC.

This chain uses TRBV15 with TRBJ2-2; TRBD2 matches at 8 bases. With 10 bases clipped from V and 7 bases from J, the junction kept 8 bases outside the gene matches. This CDR3 contains 13 residues. Looked up from germline, CDR1 is LNHNV and CDR2 is YYDKDF (reference sequence). The CDR3 protein is CARSGGRGGELFF. CDR3 nucleotides: TGTGCCAGGAGCGGGGGTCGGGGCGGGGAGCTGTTTTTT.

The chain couples TRBV10-3 to TRBJ2-3; 12 bases match TRBD2. Germline V gene data show CDR1 as ENHRY and CDR2 as SYGVKD. The CDR3 totals 18 residues. Losses at the gene ends were 6 bases for V and 3 bases for J; bases not matched to a gene: 13. The CDR3 nucleotides read TGTGCCATCAGCCCCCGGAGGACTAGCGGGAAGGAAACAGATACGCAGTATTTT. Its translation: CAISPRRTSGKETDTQYF.